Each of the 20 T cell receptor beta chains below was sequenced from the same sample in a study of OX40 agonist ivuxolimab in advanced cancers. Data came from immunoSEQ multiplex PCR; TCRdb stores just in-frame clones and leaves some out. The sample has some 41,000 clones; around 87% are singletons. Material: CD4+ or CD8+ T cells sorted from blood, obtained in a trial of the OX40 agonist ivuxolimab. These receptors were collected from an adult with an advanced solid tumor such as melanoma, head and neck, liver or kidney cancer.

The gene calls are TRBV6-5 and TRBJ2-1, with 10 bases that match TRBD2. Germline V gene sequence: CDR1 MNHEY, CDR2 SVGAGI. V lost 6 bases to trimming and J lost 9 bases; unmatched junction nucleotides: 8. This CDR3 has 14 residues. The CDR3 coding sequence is TGTGCCAGCAGAAAGCGGGAGGGCCTGGGTGAGCAGTTCTTC. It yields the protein CASRKREGLGEQFF.

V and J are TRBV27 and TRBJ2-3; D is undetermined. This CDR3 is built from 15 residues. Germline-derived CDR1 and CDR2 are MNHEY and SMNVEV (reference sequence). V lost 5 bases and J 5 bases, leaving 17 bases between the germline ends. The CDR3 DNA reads TGTGCCAGCAGTCCGCTTCGTGGACGGGTAGATACGCAGTATTTT. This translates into CASSPLRGRVDTQYF.

The CDR3 DNA is TGTGCCAGCAGCCATACAGGGGTACTTGGTGCCGGGGAGCTGTTTTTT. It codes for CASSHTGVLGAGELFF. This chain links TRBV7-9 with TRBJ2-2; 7 bases are a match to TRBD1. The V and J ends lost 5 bases and 6 bases, in that order; junction bases with no gene match: 12. The CDR3 has 16 residues. Germline assignment: CDR1 SEHNR and CDR2 FQNEAQ (reference sequence).

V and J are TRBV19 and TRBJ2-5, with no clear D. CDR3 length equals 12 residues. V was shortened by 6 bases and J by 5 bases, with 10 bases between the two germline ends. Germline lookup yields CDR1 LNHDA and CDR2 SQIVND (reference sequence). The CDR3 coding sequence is TGTGCCAGTAGCATCACCGGGGAGACCCAGTACTTC. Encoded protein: CASSITGETQYF.

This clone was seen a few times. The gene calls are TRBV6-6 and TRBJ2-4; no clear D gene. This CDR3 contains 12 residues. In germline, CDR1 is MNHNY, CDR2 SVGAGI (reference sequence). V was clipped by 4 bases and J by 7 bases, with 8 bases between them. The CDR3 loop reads CASSFNPNIQYF. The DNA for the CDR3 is TGTGCCAGCAGTTTTAATCCTAACATTCAGTACTTC.

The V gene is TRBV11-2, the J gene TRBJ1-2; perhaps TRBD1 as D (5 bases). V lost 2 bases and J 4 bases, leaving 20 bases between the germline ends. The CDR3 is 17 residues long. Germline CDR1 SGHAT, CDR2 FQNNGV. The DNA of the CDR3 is TGTGCCAGCAGCTTAACCTCCGGGACGGGAGGCTCCTATGGCTACACCTTC. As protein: CASSLTSGTGGSYGYTF.

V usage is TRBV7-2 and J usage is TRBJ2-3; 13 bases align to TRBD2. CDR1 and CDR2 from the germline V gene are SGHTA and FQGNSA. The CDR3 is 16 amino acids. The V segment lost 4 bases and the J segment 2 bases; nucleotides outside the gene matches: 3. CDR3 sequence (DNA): TGTGCCAGCAGCTCGGGACTAGCGGGATTCACAGATACGCAGTATTTT. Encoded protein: CASSSGLAGFTDTQYF.

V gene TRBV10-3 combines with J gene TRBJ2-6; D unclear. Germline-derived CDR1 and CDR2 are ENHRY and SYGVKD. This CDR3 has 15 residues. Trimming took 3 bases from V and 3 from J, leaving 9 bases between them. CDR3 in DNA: TGTGCCATCAGTGATTCCGGCCGTGGGGCCAACGTCCTGACTTTC. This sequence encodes CAISDSGRGANVLTF.

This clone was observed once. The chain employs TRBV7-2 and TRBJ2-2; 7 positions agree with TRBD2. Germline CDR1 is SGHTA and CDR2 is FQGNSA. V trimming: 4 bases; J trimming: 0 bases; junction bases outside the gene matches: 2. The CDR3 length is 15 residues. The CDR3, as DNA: TGTGCCAGCAGCTCTGGACTAGCGAACACCGGGGAGCTGTTTTTT. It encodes CASSSGLANTGELFF.

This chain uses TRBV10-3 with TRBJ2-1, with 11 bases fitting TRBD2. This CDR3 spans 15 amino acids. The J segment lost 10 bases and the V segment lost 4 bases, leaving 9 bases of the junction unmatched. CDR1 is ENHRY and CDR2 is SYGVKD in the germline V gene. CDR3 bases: TGTGCCATCAGTGGTCAACTAGCGGGAGTGGAGGAGCAGTTCTTC. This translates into CAISGQLAGVEEQFF.

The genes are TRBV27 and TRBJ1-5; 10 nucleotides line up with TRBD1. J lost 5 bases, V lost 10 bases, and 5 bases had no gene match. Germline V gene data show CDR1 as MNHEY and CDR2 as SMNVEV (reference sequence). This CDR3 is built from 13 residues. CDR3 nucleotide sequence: TGTGCCACCGGGACAGGGGAGTATCAGCCCCAGCATTTT. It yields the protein CATGTGEYQPQHF.

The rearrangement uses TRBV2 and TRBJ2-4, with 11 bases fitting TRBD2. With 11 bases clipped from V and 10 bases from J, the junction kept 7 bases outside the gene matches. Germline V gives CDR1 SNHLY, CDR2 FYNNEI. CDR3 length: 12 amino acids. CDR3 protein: CADGLAGGIQYF. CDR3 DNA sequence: TGTGCCGACGGACTAGCGGGCGGGATTCAGTACTTC. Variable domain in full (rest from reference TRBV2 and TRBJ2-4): EPEVTQTPSHQVTQMGQEVILRCVPISNHLYFYWYRQILGQKVEFLVSFYNNEISEKSEIFDDQFSVERPDGSNFTLKIRSTKLEDSAMYFCADGLAGGIQYFGAGTRLSVL.

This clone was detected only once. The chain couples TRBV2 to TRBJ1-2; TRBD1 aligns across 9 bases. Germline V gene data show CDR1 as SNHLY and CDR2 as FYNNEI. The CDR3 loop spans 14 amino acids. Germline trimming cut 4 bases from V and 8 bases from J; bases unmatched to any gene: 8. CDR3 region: CASSVNRDRDGYTF. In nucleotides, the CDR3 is TGTGCCAGCAGTGTCAACCGGGACAGGGACGGCTACACCTTC.

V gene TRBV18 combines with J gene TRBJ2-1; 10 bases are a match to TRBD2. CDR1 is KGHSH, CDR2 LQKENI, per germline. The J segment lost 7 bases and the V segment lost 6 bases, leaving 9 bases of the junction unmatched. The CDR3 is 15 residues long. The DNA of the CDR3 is TGTGCCAGCTCCCCCACCATTAGCGGGAGGAATGAGCAGTTCTTC. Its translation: CASSPTISGRNEQFF.

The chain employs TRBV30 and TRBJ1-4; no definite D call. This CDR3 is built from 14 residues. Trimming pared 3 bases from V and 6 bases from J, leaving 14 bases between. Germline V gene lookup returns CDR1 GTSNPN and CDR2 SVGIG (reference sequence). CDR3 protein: CAWRTSPSHEKLFF. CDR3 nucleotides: TGTGCCTGGAGGACATCTCCTTCACATGAAAAACTGTTTTTT.

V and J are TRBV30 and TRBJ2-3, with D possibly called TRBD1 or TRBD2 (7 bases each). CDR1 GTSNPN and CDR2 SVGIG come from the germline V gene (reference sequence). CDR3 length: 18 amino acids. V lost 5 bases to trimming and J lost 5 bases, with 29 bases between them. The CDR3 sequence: CAWYRGRVQEKRGDTQYF. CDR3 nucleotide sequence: TGTGCCTGGTACAGGGGAAGGGTCCAAGAAAAGCGGGGAGATACGCAGTATTTT.

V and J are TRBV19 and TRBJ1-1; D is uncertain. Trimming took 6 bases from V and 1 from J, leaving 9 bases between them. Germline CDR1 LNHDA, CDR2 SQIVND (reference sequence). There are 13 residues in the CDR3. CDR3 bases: TGTGCCAGTAGCTTGGCGGAGAACACTGAAGCTTTCTTT. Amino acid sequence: CASSLAENTEAFF.

Here the CDR3 reads CASSAPPLAGDYEQYF. The CDR3 region has the DNA TGCGCCAGCAGCGCCCCCCCTCTAGCGGGGGACTACGAGCAGTACTTC. The genes are TRBV5-1 and TRBJ2-7; 10 bases fit TRBD2. Trimming at V came to 4 bases and at J to 3 bases, leaving 10 bases not matched to a gene. The germline CDR1 and CDR2 sequences are SGHRS and YFSETQ. This CDR3 contains 16 residues.

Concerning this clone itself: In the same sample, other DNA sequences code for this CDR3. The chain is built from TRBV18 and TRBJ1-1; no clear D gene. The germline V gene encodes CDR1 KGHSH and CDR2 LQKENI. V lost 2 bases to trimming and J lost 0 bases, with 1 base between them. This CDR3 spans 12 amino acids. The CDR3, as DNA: TGTGCCAGCTCACCATTGAACACTGAAGCTTTCTTT. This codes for CASSPLNTEAFF.

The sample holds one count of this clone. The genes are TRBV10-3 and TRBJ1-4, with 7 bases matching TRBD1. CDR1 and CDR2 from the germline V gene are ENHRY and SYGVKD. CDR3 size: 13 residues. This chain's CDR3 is CTRPRGGVVGLFF. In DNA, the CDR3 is TGTACCAGGCCTAGAGGGGGCGTTGTAGGACTGTTTTTT.